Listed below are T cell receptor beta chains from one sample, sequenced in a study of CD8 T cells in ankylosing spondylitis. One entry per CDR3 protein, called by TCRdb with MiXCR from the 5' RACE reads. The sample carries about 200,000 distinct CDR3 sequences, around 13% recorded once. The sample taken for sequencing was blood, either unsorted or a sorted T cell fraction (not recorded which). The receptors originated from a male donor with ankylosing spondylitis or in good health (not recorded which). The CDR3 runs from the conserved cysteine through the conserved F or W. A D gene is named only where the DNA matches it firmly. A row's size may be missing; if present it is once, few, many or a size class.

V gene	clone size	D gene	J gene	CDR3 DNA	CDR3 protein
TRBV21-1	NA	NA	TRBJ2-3	TGTGCCAGCAGCACATGGCCTAGCGGGGGGGCCGAATCCGCCTTCACTCCTATCGATACGCAGTATTTT	CASSTWPSGGAESAFTPIDTQYF
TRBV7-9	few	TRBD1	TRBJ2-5	TGTGCCAGCAGCTTATCGGACAGGGGAGAGGAGACCCAGTACTTC	CASSLSDRGEETQYF
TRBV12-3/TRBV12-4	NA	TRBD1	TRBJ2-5	TGTGCCAGCAGTTCCGGACAGGGCAATAGAGAACCCGAAGAGACCCAGTACTTC	CASSSGQGNREPEETQYF
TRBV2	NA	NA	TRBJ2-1	TGTGCCAGCAGTCCGAGGATACTCTCTACTCTCAATGAGCAGTTCTTC	CASSPRILSTLNEQFF
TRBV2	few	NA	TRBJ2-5	TGTGCCAGCAGTGTGGGCTCTCCATCAGGGGCCCAGTACTTC	CASSVGSPSGAQYF
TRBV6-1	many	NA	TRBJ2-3	TGTGCCAGCCTATACCGGGGCGACAGCGCAGATACGCAGTATTTT	CASLYRGDSADTQYF
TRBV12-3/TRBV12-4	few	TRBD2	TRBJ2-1	TGTGCCAGCAGTCGCGGGACTAGCGACTACAATGAGCAGTTCTTC	CASSRGTSDYNEQFF
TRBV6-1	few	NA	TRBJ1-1	TGTGCCAGCAGGGCCTCTTTCATGAACACTGAAGCTTTCTTT	CASRASFMNTEAFF
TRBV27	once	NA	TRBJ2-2	TGTGCCAGCAGTTTATCACGGGGAGTAGGCACCGGGGAGCTGTTTTTT	CASSLSRGVGTGELFF
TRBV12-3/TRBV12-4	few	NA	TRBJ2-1	TGTGCCAGCAGTCCCGTGGGACTGAATGAGCAGTTCTTC	CASSPVGLNEQFF
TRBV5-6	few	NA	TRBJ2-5	TGTGCCAGCAGCTTGGGTGGGGACCTCCGGACCCAGTACTTC	CASSLGGDLRTQYF
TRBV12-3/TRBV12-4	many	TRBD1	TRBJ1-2	TGTGCCAGCAGTCATCTCCCGACAGGGGAATATGGCTACACCTTC	CASSHLPTGEYGYTF
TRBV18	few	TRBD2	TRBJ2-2	TGTGCCAGCTCACCACGAGTAGCGGGAGATACCGGGGAGCTGTTTTTT	CASSPRVAGDTGELFF
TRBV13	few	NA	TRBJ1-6	TGTGCCAGCAGCTTAGGCAGGGGAGGGTCACCCCTCCACTTT	CASSLGRGGSPLHF
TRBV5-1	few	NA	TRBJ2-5	TGCGCCAGCAGCGGGGGGACTGGCGTCCTCACAGGGACCCAGTACTTC	CASSGGTGVLTGTQYF
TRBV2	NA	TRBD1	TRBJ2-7	TGTGCCAGCAGGGACAGGGCGAACGAGCAGTACTTC	CASRDRANEQYF
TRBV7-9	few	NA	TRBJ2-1	TGTGCCAGCAGCCCTCTGGGGGACGCCGAGCAGTTCTTC	CASSPLGDAEQFF
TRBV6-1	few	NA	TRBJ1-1	TGTGCCAGCAGTGAGAGCAACCCTTTGAACACTGAAGCTTTCTTT	CASSESNPLNTEAFF
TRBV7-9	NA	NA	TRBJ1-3	TGTGCCAGCAGCTTAGAAAGCGTCCGAATAGCTGGAAACACCATATATTTT	CASSLESVRIAGNTIYF
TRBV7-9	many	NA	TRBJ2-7	TGTGCCAGCAGCTTGGGCGGGGACGAGCAGTACTTC	CASSLGGDEQYF
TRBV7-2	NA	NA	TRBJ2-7	TGTGCCAGCAGCTTAGTTTGGGGGGCAAGCGAGCAGTACTTC	CASSLVWGASEQYF
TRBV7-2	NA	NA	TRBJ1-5	TGTGCCAGCAGCTTAGCGCATGGAGATCAGCCCCAGCATTTT	CASSLAHGDQPQHF
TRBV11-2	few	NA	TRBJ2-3	TGTGCCAGCAGCTTTCCAGCGGTCGACACAGATACGCAGTATTTT	CASSFPAVDTDTQYF
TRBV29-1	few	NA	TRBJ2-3	TGCAGCGTTGAAGTGGAGGTCCCCGATACGCAGTATTTT	CSVEVEVPDTQYF
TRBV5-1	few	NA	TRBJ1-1	TGCGCCAGCAGGTTAGGGGGGAAAGGAAGGAACACTGAAGCTTTCTTT	CASRLGGKGRNTEAFF
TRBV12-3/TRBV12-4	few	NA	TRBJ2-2	TGTGCCAGCAGTTTCTGGCCGAACACCGGGGAGCTGTTTTTT	CASSFWPNTGELFF
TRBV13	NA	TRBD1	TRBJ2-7	TGTGCCAGCAGCTTGGACAGGTCCACCTACGAGCAGTACTTC	CASSLDRSTYEQYF
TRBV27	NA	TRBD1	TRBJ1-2	TGTGCCAGCAGTTTATCGCTCGTGACAGGGGAAGGCTACACCTTC	CASSLSLVTGEGYTF
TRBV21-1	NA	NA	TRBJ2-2	TGTGCCAGCAGCAAAGGAGGAGGAAGGGTGAACACCGGGGAGCTGTTTTTT	CASSKGGGRVNTGELFF
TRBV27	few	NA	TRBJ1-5	TGTGCCAGCAGTTTCGGGGGGGGTAGCCAGCCCCAGCATTTT	CASSFGGGSQPQHF
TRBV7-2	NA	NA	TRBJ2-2	TGTGCCAGCAGCCCCCTTACAGGGACGAACACCGGGGAGCTGTTTTTT	CASSPLTGTNTGELFF
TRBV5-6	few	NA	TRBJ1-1	TGTGCCAGCAGTGGGGGGGGGGCCAGCACTGAAGCTTTCTTT	CASSGGGASTEAFF
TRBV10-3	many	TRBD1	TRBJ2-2	TGTGCCACCAGGGACAGCTACATAATCACCGGGGAGCTGTTTTTT	CATRDSYIITGELFF
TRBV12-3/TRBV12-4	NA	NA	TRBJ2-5	TGTGCCAGCAGTGACACTAAAGAGACCCAGTACTTC	CASSDTKETQYF
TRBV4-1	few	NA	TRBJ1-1	TGCGCCAGCAGCCAAGCCCAAGGAACAGAAGCTTTCTTT	CASSQAQGTEAFF
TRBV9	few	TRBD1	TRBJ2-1	TGTGCCAGCAGCGTAGAAGGCAGGGGGCACGATGAGCAGTTCTTC	CASSVEGRGHDEQFF
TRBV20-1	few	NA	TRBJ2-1	TGCAGTGCTAGAAGGGGTCGCTCAATTGCCCCCTACAATGAGCAGTTCTTC	CSARRGRSIAPYNEQFF
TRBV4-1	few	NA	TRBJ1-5	TGCGCCAGCAGCCAAGATTTAGGCGTCAATCAGCCCCAGCATTTT	CASSQDLGVNQPQHF
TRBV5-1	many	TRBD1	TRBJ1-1	TGCGCCAGCAGCTTGGACGGACAGGACCACACTGAAGCTTTCTTT	CASSLDGQDHTEAFF
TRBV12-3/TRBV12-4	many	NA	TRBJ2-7	NA	CASSISAAYEQYF
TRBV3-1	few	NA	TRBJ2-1	TGTGCCAGCAGCCAAGATCTAGGAGGGCCTTACAATGAGCAGTTCTTC	CASSQDLGGPYNEQFF
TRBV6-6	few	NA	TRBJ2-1	TGTGCCAGCAGTTACTCTAAGAATGAGCAGTTCTTC	CASSYSKNEQFF
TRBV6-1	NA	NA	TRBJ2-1	TGTGCCAGCAGTGAAGTAGGGGGCTACAATGAGCAGTTCTTC	CASSEVGGYNEQFF
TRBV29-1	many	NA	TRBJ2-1	TGCAGCGGGACAGGTTACGGGAGGCCTTACAATGAGCAGTTCTTC	CSGTGYGRPYNEQFF
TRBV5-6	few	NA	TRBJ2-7	TGTGCCAGCAGCTCGGATCCCAGCTCCTACGAGCAGTACTTC	CASSSDPSSYEQYF
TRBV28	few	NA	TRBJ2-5	TGTGCCAGCAGTAACAGGGTCGCAAAAGAGACCCAGTACTTC	CASSNRVAKETQYF
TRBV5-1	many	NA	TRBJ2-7	TGCGCCAGCAGCTTGGACAGCCTGAGCTCCTACGAGCAGTACTTC	CASSLDSLSSYEQYF
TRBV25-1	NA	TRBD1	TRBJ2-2	TGTGCCAGCAGTGAATATTTGGGGATGGACCGGACAGGGGGTACCGGGGAGCTGTTTTTT	CASSEYLGMDRTGGTGELFF
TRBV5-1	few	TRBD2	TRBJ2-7	TGCGCCAGCAGCCAAAGCGGGGGCCTGAGCTCCTACGAGCAGTACTTC	CASSQSGGLSSYEQYF
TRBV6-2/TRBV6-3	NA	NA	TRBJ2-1	TGTGCCAGCAGTCGGGGGCCGTACAATGAGCAGTTCTTC	CASSRGPYNEQFF